The sequence of this TCR beta chain was determined in a study of T cells in Graves' hyperthyroidism and ophthalmopathy. CDR3 size: 17 residues. Germline assignment: CDR1 DFQATT and CDR2 SNEGSKA (reference sequence). With 4 bases clipped from V and 4 bases from J, the junction kept 15 bases outside the gene matches. RNA transcripts were the template for amplifying TCR beta CDR3 regions. TCR CDR3 regions were first amplified by RT-PCR with HTBI primers. TCRdb independently ran MiXCR on the multiplex PCR reads; one entry per CDR3 protein. This sample has 700,000 to 850,000 distinct CDR3 sequences, with 30% to 40% found just once. Overall study results and limits: Model output signaled ophthalmopathy a median 6.5 months ahead of onset. By a 13 V-J model, ophthalmopathy was set apart from stable hyperthyroidism. Also found in blood were most expanded thyroid clonotypes above 0.001.

Stable Graves' hyperthyroidism meant no ophthalmopathy progression within 18 months. Details on this clonotype: Its antigen is not identified.

The receptor was isolated from a woman aged 40 to 50 with Graves' hyperthyroidism. The chain has TRBV20-1 and TRBJ2-5; TRBD2 matches 10 bases. What was sequenced was blood. CDR3: CSAMGLAGAPNAETQYF. CDR3 coding DNA: TGCAGTGCTATGGGGCTAGCGGGGGCGCCCAATGCAGAGACCCAGTACTTC.